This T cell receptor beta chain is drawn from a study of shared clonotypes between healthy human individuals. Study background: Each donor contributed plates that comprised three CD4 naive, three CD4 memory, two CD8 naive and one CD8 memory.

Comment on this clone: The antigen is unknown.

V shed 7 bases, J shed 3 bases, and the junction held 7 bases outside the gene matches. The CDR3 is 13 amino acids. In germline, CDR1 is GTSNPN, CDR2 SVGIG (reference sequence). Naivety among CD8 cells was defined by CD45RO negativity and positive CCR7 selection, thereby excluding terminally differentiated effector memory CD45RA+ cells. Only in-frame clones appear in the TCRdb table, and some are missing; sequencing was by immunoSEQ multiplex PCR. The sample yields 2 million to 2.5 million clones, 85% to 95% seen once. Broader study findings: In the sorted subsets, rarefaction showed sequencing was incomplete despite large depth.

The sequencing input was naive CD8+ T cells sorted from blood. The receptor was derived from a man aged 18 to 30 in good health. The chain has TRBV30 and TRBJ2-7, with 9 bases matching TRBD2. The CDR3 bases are TGTGCCTCCTCGGGACTAGCAGGCTACGAGCAGTACTTC. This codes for CASSGLAGYEQYF.